This T cell receptor (beta chain) was sequenced during a study of vaccination and CD4 T cells after COVID-19. Study details: SARS-CoV-2 positivity in convalescent patients was established by nasal swab PCR; under 10 had mild and one severe disease.

This clonotype was seen only a few times. Antigen: not known. The Oncomine TCR Beta short-read assay sequenced DNA from cultured CD4+ T cells. The genomic DNA was obtained from cultured CD4+ T cells by extraction with the QIAamp micro DNA kit. One entry per CDR3 protein results from TCRdb running MiXCR on the PCR reads. The sample records 9,500 to 15,000 distinct CDR3 sequences, roughly 50% being singletons. Indicated treatment: roughly 10-day PBMC culture with coronavirus spike peptide pools or control peptides (ViraFEST assay). With 2 bases removed from V and 0 bases from J, the gap between germline ends came to 10 bases. Germline CDR1 SGHTA, CDR2 FQGNSA. The CDR3 totals 15 residues.

The sample was cultured CD4+ T cells from blood, taken after SARS-CoV-2 vaccination. This chain joins TRBV7-2 and TRBJ1-1, with D perhaps TRBD1 (6 bases). The receptor was isolated from a human donor with COVID-19. CDR3 sequence reads: CASSLYAGVNTEAFF. The CDR3 DNA is TGTGCCAGCAGCTTATATGCAGGGGTGAACACTGAAGCTTTCTTT. The full variable domain, in which reference TRBV7-2 and TRBJ1-1 provide the parts outside the CDR3, is GAGVSQSPSNKVTEKGKDVELRCDPISGHTALYWYRQSLGQGLEFLIYFQGNSAPDKSGLPSDRFSAERTGGSVSTLTIQRTQQEDSAVYLCASSLYAGVNTEAFFGQGTRLTVV.